The 12 T cell receptor beta chains reported below all come from one sample, sequenced in a study of blood T cell repertoires in COVID-19. The table came from immunoSEQ multiplex PCR; TCRdb's copy has only in-frame clones and leaves some out. The sample includes hundreds of thousands of clones, roughly 85% of them seen just once. Source material: peripheral blood. These receptors were collected from a human donor in a cohort sampled during active COVID-19.

This rearrangement joins TRBV30 to TRBJ2-3; D gene unclear. CDR3 length: 11 amino acids. The germline V and J ends were trimmed by 1 base and 6 bases, with 5 bases remaining between them. Germline V gives CDR1 GTSNPN, CDR2 SVGIG (reference sequence). The CDR3 spells CAWSAGDTQYF. The CDR3 DNA follows: TGTGCCTGGAGTGCAGGCGATACGCAGTATTTT.

This sequence joins TRBV5-1 and TRBJ1-4, with TRBD1 identical over 11 bases. This CDR3 comprises 15 residues. With 4 bases clipped from V and 7 bases from J, the junction kept 6 bases outside the gene matches. CDR1 is SGHRS, CDR2 YFSETQ, per germline. This chain's CDR3 is CASSARDRGGEKLFF. The CDR3 DNA sequence: TGCGCCAGCAGCGCCCGGGACAGGGGGGGTGAAAAACTGTTTTTT.

This rearrangement joins TRBV2 to TRBJ1-2; TRBD1 agrees at 10 bases. This CDR3 is built from 15 residues. The germline CDR1 and CDR2 sequences are SNHLY and FYNNEI. Losses at the gene ends were 2 bases for V and 4 bases for J; bases not matched to a gene: 4. The CDR3, as DNA: TGTGCCAGCAGTGAAACGGGACAGGGGATCTATGGCTACACCTTC. Its translation is CASSETGQGIYGYTF.

This chain uses TRBV10-2 with TRBJ2-6; D unclear. Trimming took 6 bases from V and 0 from J, leaving 6 bases between them. The CDR3 has 14 amino acids. Germline V gives CDR1 WSHSY, CDR2 SAAADI. The CDR3 DNA follows: TGCGCCAGCAGGACAATCTCTGGGGCCAACGTCCTGACTTTC. Protein sequence: CASRTISGANVLTF.

The chain employs TRBV12-3 or TRBV12-4 and TRBJ1-2, with D hard to call. The CDR3 sequence is 11 residues long. V lost 6 bases and J lost 4, with 6 bases in between. The CDR3 DNA is TGTGCCAGCAGCTCCGGCTATGGCTACACCTTC. It is translated as CASSSGYGYTF.

In the case of this clone: The same CDR3 can be traced to other DNA sequences in this sample. The chain uses TRBV4-1 and TRBJ1-5; tentative D call: TRBD1 (5 bases). Trimming took 1 base from V and 4 from J, leaving 11 bases between them. The CDR3 is 15 amino acids. Germline lookup yields CDR1 MGHRA and CDR2 YSYEKL. The CDR3 DNA follows: TGCGCCAGCAGCCAAGTTGGGGGAGGGAATCAGCCCCAGCATTTT. The encoded protein is CASSQVGGGNQPQHF.

The chain uses TRBV6-5 and TRBJ1-5; 7 bases map to TRBD1. The CDR3 is 13 residues long. After removal of 9 bases from V and 4 bases from J, the junction contained 6 bases not matched to a gene. The V gene's germline CDR1 is MNHEY and CDR2 SVGAGI. CDR3 amino acids: CASFDRENQPQHF. In DNA, the CDR3 is TGTGCCAGTTTCGACAGGGAAAATCAGCCCCAGCATTTT.

The CDR3 sequence is CASSELGLAGTDTQYF. The DNA for the CDR3 is TGCGCCAGCAGTGAGCTCGGACTAGCAGGCACAGATACGCAGTATTTT. The rearrangement links TRBV10-1 to TRBJ2-3, with TRBD2 matching over 8 bases. Germline V lookup: CDR1 WNHNN, CDR2 SYGVQD (reference sequence). V trimming: 2 bases; J trimming: 1 base; junction bases outside the gene matches: 5. There are 16 residues in the CDR3.

The chain uses TRBV7-2 and TRBJ2-1, with 7 nucleotides matching TRBD1. The CDR3 extends over 16 amino acids. Looked up from germline, CDR1 is SGHTA and CDR2 is FQGNSA. Trimming at V came to 6 bases and at J to 0 bases, leaving 8 bases not matched to a gene. CDR3 loop: CASRSGTASSYNEQFF. CDR3 nucleotide sequence: TGTGCCAGCAGGTCCGGGACAGCGAGCTCCTACAATGAGCAGTTCTTC.

This chain joins TRBV27 and TRBJ1-1; 7 bases match TRBD1. Unmatched junction bases numbered 4, after V lost 2 bases and J lost 1 base. In germline, CDR1 is MNHEY, CDR2 SMNVEV (reference sequence). This CDR3 spans 15 amino acids. The CDR3 DNA is TGTGCCAGCAGTTTAAGGGGGCAGCCGAACACTGAAGCTTTCTTT. Translated: CASSLRGQPNTEAFF.

This chain uses TRBV5-1 with TRBJ2-7; 11 positions match TRBD2. CDR3 length equals 15 residues. V lost 0 bases and J lost 4; bases outside the gene matches: 3. Germline CDR1 reads SGHRS; CDR2 reads YFSETQ. CDR3 residues: CASSLVAGGPYEQYF. CDR3 DNA sequence: TGCGCCAGCAGCTTGGTAGCGGGGGGGCCTTACGAGCAGTACTTC.

The rearrangement uses TRBV2 and TRBJ1-1, with D tentatively TRBD1 (5 bases). Per germline, CDR1 SNHLY and CDR2 FYNNEI. The V gene lost 1 base and the J gene lost 3 bases, with 9 bases spanning the gap. The CDR3 loop spans 14 amino acids. The CDR3 loop is CASSEGGGYTEAFF. Written as DNA, the CDR3 is TGTGCCAGCAGTGAAGGGGGGGGTTACACTGAAGCTTTCTTT.